One sample yielded the 23 T cell receptor beta chains listed below, sequenced in a study of T cells in women clearing cervical HPV infection. Only in-frame clones appear in the TCRdb table, and some are missing; sequencing was by immunoSEQ multiplex PCR. This sample's table reports 19,000 or so clones. The sequencing input was blood buffy coat. These receptors originate from a woman aged 18-70 years with a cervical HPV16 infection that either progressed to CIN3+ or cleared (not recorded which).

On this clone itself: The missing CDR3 end, 3 residues past where the read stops, is filled in from the germline J gene. The V and J genes are TRBV6-2 or TRBV6-3 and TRBJ1-3; possibly TRBD1 for D (6 bases). Deletions cut 6 bases from V and 1 base from J, with 13 bases between. The CDR3 has 15 amino acids. Germline V CDR1 and CDR2: MNHEY, SVGEGT. The CDR3 bases that were read are TGTGCCAGCAGCCGCTCGACAGGATCTGGAAACACC. Its translation: CASSRSTGSGNT. The whole CDR3 protein is CASSRSTGSGNTIYF.

Points on this clone: Read coverage stops 3 residues before the CDR3 terminus; the germline J gene supplies the remainder. This chain connects TRBV29-1 to TRBJ2-7; 7 nucleotides agree with TRBD1. Germline CDR1 SQVTM, CDR2 ANQGSEA. Trimming removed 4 bases from V and 6 bases from J; junction bases left unmatched: 6. This CDR3 spans 12 amino acids. The CDR3 spells CSVGQGWGEQYF. The sequenced CDR3 bases are TGCAGCGTTGGACAGGGTTGGGGCGAG.

On this clone: The read falls 3 residues short of the CDR3 end, and the missing part is taken from the germline J gene. The genes are TRBV20-1 and TRBJ2-3, with 12 positions matching TRBD2. Germline loops: CDR1 DFQATT, CDR2 SNEGSKA (reference sequence). Losses at the gene ends were 5 bases for V and 1 base for J; bases not matched to a gene: 13. The CDR3 contains 18 residues. This CDR3 reads CSAHHTLAGGSGTDTQYF. The covered CDR3 bases are TGCAGTGCTCATCATACCCTAGCGGGGGGGTCTGGCACAGATACG.

The CDR3 here is CASRGGQGPNYGYTF. CDR3 DNA, as far as it was read: TGTGCCAGCAGGGGGGGACAGGGGCCTAACTATGGC. This rearrangement joins TRBV2 to TRBJ1-2; TRBD1 agrees at 10 bases. Sequencing ends 3 residues short of the CDR3 end; the germline J gene provides the rest. This CDR3 is 15 amino acids long. Germline loops: CDR1 SNHLY, CDR2 FYNNEI. After removal of 6 bases from V and 0 bases from J, the junction contained 4 bases not matched to a gene.

The chain's CDR3 is CASSWTSGIYNEQFF. CDR3 bases read: TGCGCCAGCAGTTGGACTAGCGGGATTTACAATGAG. The rearrangement joins TRBV5-1 to TRBJ2-1; 12 nucleotides line up with TRBD2. Read data end 3 residues before the CDR3 end; the end is taken from the germline J gene. The V gene's germline CDR1 is SGHRS and CDR2 YFSETQ. Losses at the gene ends were 5 bases for V and 4 bases for J; bases not matched to a gene: 4. This CDR3 region has 15 residues. The whole variable domain, remainder taken from reference TRBV5-1 and TRBJ2-1, is KAGVTQTPRYLIKTRGQQVTLSCSPISGHRSVSWYQQTPGQGLQFLFEYFSETQRNKGNFPGRFSGRQFSNSRSEMNVSTLELGDSALYLCASSWTSGIYNEQFFGPGTRLTVL.

Turning to this clone: The read halts 3 residues ahead of the CDR3 end, with the missing end drawn from the germline J gene. This chain connects TRBV30 to TRBJ2-3; D unclear. CDR1 is GTSNPN and CDR2 is SVGIG in the germline V gene (reference sequence). V was trimmed by 3 bases and J by 1 base, leaving 11 bases between them. The CDR3 totals 14 residues. Incomplete CDR3 DNA: TGTGCCTGGAGGAGAATAGCCCGCACAGATACG. Its translation is CAWRRIARTDT. The CDR3, in full, reads CAWRRIARTDTQYF.

Concerning this clone itself: The read comes to an end 3 residues before the CDR3 does, leaving the germline J gene to fill in the end. The gene calls are TRBV19 and TRBJ2-1; TRBD2 is a possible D gene (6 bases). Trimming stripped 7 bases from V and 2 bases from J, with 9 bases between. CDR3 length: 13 amino acids. Germline V gene lookup returns CDR1 LNHDA and CDR2 SQIVND (reference sequence). CDR3 DNA (partial): TGTGCCAGTATGGGGACTCCCTACAATGAG. Translation gives CASMGTPYNE. The complete CDR3 protein is CASMGTPYNEQFF.

Notes on this clone: The DNA ends 3 residues before the CDR3 does, and the rest of the CDR3 is filled in from the germline J gene. The V call is TRBV7-2, the J call TRBJ1-1; D gene uncertain. Germline CDR1 is SGHTA and CDR2 is FQGNSA. V was shortened by 6 bases and J by 4 bases, with 12 bases between the two germline ends. The CDR3 length is 13 residues. The CDR3 protein is CASRETFLTEAFF. Partial CDR3 DNA: TGTGCCAGCAGGGAGACATTTCTCACTGAA. Full variable domain (rest looked up from reference TRBV7-2 and TRBJ1-1): GAGVSQSPSNKVTEKGKDVELRCDPISGHTALYWYRQSLGQGLEFLIYFQGNSAPDKSGLPSDRFSAERTGGSVSTLTIQRTQQEDSAVYLCASRETFLTEAFFGQGTRLTVV.

Turning to this clone: From the germline J gene comes the end of the CDR3, since the read stops 3 residues before it. This chain connects TRBV6-1 to TRBJ1-5; tentatively, D is TRBD1 (6 bases). Between the trimmed V and J ends, which lost 1 base and 3 bases, there was a span of 16 bases. The CDR3 consists of 17 residues. The germline gives CDR1 MNHNS, CDR2 SASEGT. CDR3 DNA (partial): TGTGCCAGCAGTGAAGGGGGGCCCCGACAGAACAATCAGCCC. Residues: CASSEGGPRQNNQP. The full CDR3 sequence reads CASSEGGPRQNNQPQHF.

About this clone: Read coverage stops 3 residues before the CDR3 terminus; the germline J gene supplies the remainder. This chain connects TRBV20-1 to TRBJ2-1, with 7 bases identical to TRBD1. This CDR3 contains 14 residues. Looked up from germline, CDR1 is DFQATT and CDR2 is SNEGSKA (reference sequence). Trimming took 2 bases from V and 4 from J; bases not matched to a gene: 5. The sequenced CDR3 bases are TGCAGTGCTAGACTTCCAGGGGGTTACAATGAG. Amino acids: CSARLPGGYNE. In full, the CDR3 is CSARLPGGYNEQFF.

On this clone itself: At one boundary the junction diverges from the germline segment, which might be a read error. The missing CDR3 end, 3 residues past where the read stops, is filled in from the germline J gene. The chain recombines TRBV4-2 with TRBJ2-2; D gene ambiguous. The V gene's germline CDR1 is LGHNA and CDR2 YNFKEQ. The CDR3 is made up of 13 amino acids. CDR3 region: CASRLTGAGELFF. The DNA read from the CDR3 is TGCGCCAGCAGACTTACGGGTGCCGGGGAG.

Concerning this clone: Sequencing ends 3 residues short of the CDR3 end; the germline J gene provides the rest. V and J are TRBV5-1 and TRBJ1-2; the match to TRBD1 covers 7 bases. Germline CDR1 is SGHRS and CDR2 is YFSETQ. The ends lost 2 bases at V and 0 bases at J; junction bases unmatched: 4. This CDR3 contains 15 residues. The DNA read from the CDR3 is TGCGCCAGCAGCTTTCAGGGGGGCTCTAACTATGGC. Its protein is CASSFQGGSNYG. The CDR3 as a whole reads CASSFQGGSNYGYTF.

As for this clone: The read gets to within 3 residues of the CDR3 end, and the germline J gene fills in the rest. This specimen includes other DNA sequences encoding the same CDR3. The V call is TRBV20-1, the J call TRBJ1-4, with D possibly TRBD1 on 5 matching bases. The CDR3 consists of 14 residues. Trimming stripped 0 bases from V and 8 bases from J, with 13 bases between. Germline V gives CDR1 DFQATT, CDR2 SNEGSKA (reference sequence). The part of the CDR3 DNA that was read is TGCAGTGCTAGAGATGAGGGAGGGGAGGAAAAA. Translating gives CSARDEGGEEK. The CDR3 reads in full as CSARDEGGEEKLFF.

With respect to this clone: Read data end 3 residues before the CDR3 end; the end is taken from the germline J gene. The chain links TRBV6-2 or TRBV6-3 to TRBJ2-2; the D gene is possibly TRBD1 (6 bases). Germline V gene sequence: CDR1 MNHEY, CDR2 SVGEGT. The V and J ends lost 6 bases and 1 base respectively, with 15 bases between them. CDR3 size: 16 residues. CDR3: CASSQWGHLNTGELFF. The CDR3 DNA, read in part, is TGTGCCAGCAGCCAATGGGGACACTTGAACACCGGGGAG.

CDR3 sequence: CASSSRTENTEAFF. Incomplete CDR3 DNA: TGTGCCAGCAGCTCCCGGACAGAGAACACTGAA. This chain joins TRBV7-8 and TRBJ1-1, with D perhaps TRBD1 (6 bases). The observed sequence ends 3 residues before the CDR3 terminus, with the missing tail filled in from the germline J gene. The CDR3 totals 14 residues. Germline V gene lookup returns CDR1 SGHVS and CDR2 FQNEAQ. The V and J ends lost 4 bases and 1 base respectively, with 10 bases between them.

The covered CDR3 bases are TGTGCCAGCAGCGGGACAGTCTACAATGAAAAA. Translating it yields CASSGTVYNEK. The complete CDR3 reads CASSGTVYNEKLFF. The chain combines TRBV7-9 with TRBJ1-4; 7 bases are a match to TRBD1. The read ends 3 residues before the CDR3 terminus; that terminus is restored from the germline J gene. There are 14 residues in the CDR3. V dropped 5 bases and J dropped 5; count of bases not matched to a gene: 5. Germline V gives CDR1 SEHNR, CDR2 FQNEAQ (reference sequence).

The covered CDR3 bases are TGCAGTGCCATGGGGACAGGGCGAGGAAACACC. It yields the protein CSAMGTGRGNT. Given in full, the CDR3 is CSAMGTGRGNTIYF. This chain joins TRBV20-1 and TRBJ1-3, with 9 positions matching TRBD1. The read comes to an end 3 residues before the CDR3 does, leaving the germline J gene to fill in the end. V lost 6 bases, J lost 4 bases, and 7 bases stayed unmatched. Germline V gene data show CDR1 as DFQATT and CDR2 as SNEGSKA (reference sequence). CDR3 length: 14 residues.

Concerning this clone: The read is 3 residues too short to cover the CDR3 end, so that end is filled in from the germline J gene. The chain carries TRBV12-3 or TRBV12-4 and TRBJ2-5; 9 positions agree with TRBD1. The CDR3 sequence is 14 residues long. The V segment lost 5 bases and the J segment 5 bases; nucleotides outside the gene matches: 6. CDR3 bases read: TGTGCCAGCAGTCCCGGGACAGGGAAGGAGACC. This sequence encodes CASSPGTGKET. The CDR3 in full is CASSPGTGKETQYF.

A remark on this clone: With the read ending 3 residues before the CDR3 end, the germline J gene is used to fill in that end. This chain joins TRBV5-1 and TRBJ2-5, with 15 bases fitting TRBD2. CDR3 length: 16 residues. With 3 bases clipped from V and 5 bases from J, the junction kept 5 bases outside the gene matches. Looked up from germline, CDR1 is SGHRS and CDR2 is YFSETQ. The CDR3 loop is CASSSSGTSGGETQYF. The sequenced part of the CDR3 DNA is TGCGCCAGCAGCTCGTCCGGGACTAGCGGGGGGGAGACC.

Notes on this clone: The read gets to within 3 residues of the CDR3 end, and the germline J gene fills in the rest. The gene calls are TRBV18 and TRBJ1-6; D perhaps matches TRBD1 (6 bases). Germline lookup yields CDR1 KGHSH and CDR2 LQKENI. This CDR3 is built from 14 residues. V was cut by 2 bases and J by 9 bases, with 11 bases left in between. The covered CDR3 bases are TGTGCCAGCTCACCAGAACAGGGTGGTTCACCC. Translated, it gives CASSPEQGGSP. The full CDR3 reads CASSPEQGGSPLHF.

Comments on this clone: Germline is not matched at one junction end, which may reflect a read error. The read stops 3 residues short of the end of the CDR3; the missing end is completed from the germline J gene. The rearrangement links TRBV4-2 to TRBJ2-3; D perhaps matches TRBD1 (5 bases). CDR3 length: 15 amino acids. The germline V gene has CDR1 LGHNA and CDR2 YNFKEQ. CDR3 bases read: TGCGCCAGCAGCCAAGATTCCAGGGCATGGGATACG. It encodes CASSQDSRAWDT. The entire CDR3 protein is CASSQDSRAWDTQYF.

A note on this clone: The CDR3 end lies 3 residues beyond the end of the read and is filled in from the germline J gene. V and J are TRBV6-4 and TRBJ2-3; D gene unclear. The CDR3 contains 14 residues. V was trimmed by 5 bases and J by 1 base, leaving 10 bases between them. Looked up from germline, CDR1 is MRHNA and CDR2 is SNTAGT. CDR3 region: CASSSDKGTDTQYF. The DNA read from the CDR3 is TGTGCCAGCAGTTCTGACAAAGGCACAGATACG.

For this clone: The missing CDR3 end, 3 residues past where the read stops, is filled in from the germline J gene. J is TRBJ2-1 and V is TRBV5-1; TRBD1 aligns across 8 bases. The CDR3 contains 13 residues. Germline values: CDR1 SGHRS, CDR2 YFSETQ. V lost 6 bases to trimming and J lost 5 bases; unmatched junction nucleotides: 4. The CDR3 here is CASTRDRNNEQFF. The part of the CDR3 DNA that was read is TGCGCCAGCACCCGGGACAGGAACAATGAG.